This TCR beta chain was sequenced during a study of vaccination effects on CD4 cells after COVID-19. Study background: It was a median of 72 days after the second dose that post-vaccine samples were obtained.

This table comes from immunoSEQ multiplex PCR, and its TCRdb copy is limited to in-frame clones, with some not included. The data show around 50,000 clones, 65% to 75% seen once. With around ten days of culture completed, CD4+ T cells were isolated. The individual was infected with SARS-CoV-2 between March and December 2020, as confirmed by PCR. Vaccine administered to participants consisted of two doses of either BNT162b2 or mRNA-1273. Points on this clone: Its target is unknown.

Sample: CD4+ T cells from PBMCs cultured without peptide, taken after COVID-19 vaccination. This clonotype originated in a human donor who had a prior SARS-CoV-2 infection.

The CDR3 DNA reads as TGTGCCAGCATCCCCCGGGGGGTTTGGTCGGGCACAGATACGCAGTATTTT. Translating it yields CASIPRGVWSGTDTQYF. This rearrangement joins TRBV7-6 to TRBJ2-3; TRBD2 aligns across 7 bases. Trimming took 7 bases from V and 1 from J; bases not matched to a gene: 14. Looked up from germline, CDR1 is SGHVS and CDR2 is FNYEAQ. The CDR3 is 17 amino acids.